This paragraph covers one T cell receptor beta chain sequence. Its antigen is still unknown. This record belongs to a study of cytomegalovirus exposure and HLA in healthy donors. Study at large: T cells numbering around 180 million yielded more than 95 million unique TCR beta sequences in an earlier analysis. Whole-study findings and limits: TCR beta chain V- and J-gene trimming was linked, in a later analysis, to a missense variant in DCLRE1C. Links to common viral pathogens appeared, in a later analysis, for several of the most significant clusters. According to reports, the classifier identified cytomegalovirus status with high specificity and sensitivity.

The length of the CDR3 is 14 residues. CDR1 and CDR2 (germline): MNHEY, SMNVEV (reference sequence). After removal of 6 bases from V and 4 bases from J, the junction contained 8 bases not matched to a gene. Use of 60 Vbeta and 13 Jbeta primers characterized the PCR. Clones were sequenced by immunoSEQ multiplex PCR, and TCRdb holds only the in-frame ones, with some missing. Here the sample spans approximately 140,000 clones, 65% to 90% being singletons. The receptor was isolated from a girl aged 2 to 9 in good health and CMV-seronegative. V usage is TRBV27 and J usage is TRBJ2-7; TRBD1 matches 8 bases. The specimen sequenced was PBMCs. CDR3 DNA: TGTGCCAGCAGCTTCTGGGACAGGCCTTACGAGCAGTACTTC. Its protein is CASSFWDRPYEQYF.